Each of the 10 T cell receptor beta chains below was sequenced from the same sample in a study of T cells in Graves' hyperthyroidism and ophthalmopathy. RNA transcripts yielded amplified TCR beta CDR3 regions. First-round RT-PCR targeting the TCR CDR3 was performed with the HTBI primer set. Via MiXCR, TCRdb re-called the multiplex PCR reads, giving one row per CDR3 protein. There are under 300,000 distinct CDR3 sequences in the sample; 20% to 30% occur only once, and about a quarter lies in the top ten. Sequenced: blood. All receptors come from a man aged 40-50 years with Graves' hyperthyroidism that later progressed to Graves' ophthalmopathy.

This clonotype turned up a few times. V and J are TRBV12-3 or TRBV12-4 and TRBJ1-1; D perhaps matches TRBD1 (6 bases). V was pared by 5 bases and J by 7 bases, with 17 bases between. This CDR3 region has 14 residues. The CDR3 bases are TGTGCCAGCAGTCCTCAGGGGAGGGGAATTGAAGCTTTCTTT. Translated: CASSPQGRGIEAFF.

The chain links TRBV12-3 or TRBV12-4 to TRBJ1-2; TRBD1 agrees at 9 bases. J gave up 7 bases and V 1 base, and 1 base lay outside the gene matches. The CDR3 runs 13 residues. The CDR3: CASSLVTGGGYTF. CDR3 nucleotide sequence: TGTGCCAGCAGTTTAGTGACAGGGGGTGGCTACACCTTC.

A few counts support this clonotype. The chain employs TRBV12-3 or TRBV12-4 and TRBJ1-5; TRBD1 matches at 8 bases. The CDR3 runs 14 residues. V shed 5 bases, J shed 6 bases, and the junction held 6 bases outside the gene matches. The CDR3 DNA sequence: TGTGCCAGCAGTACGGGGACAGGAGGTCAGCCCCAGCATTTT. Its protein product is CASSTGTGGQPQHF.

V is TRBV6-5 and J is TRBJ2-7; D might be TRBD1 or TRBD2, each matching 5 bases. There are 14 residues in the CDR3. Trimming left V 7 bases short and J 0 bases short, with 13 bases between. Germline loops: CDR1 MNHEY, CDR2 SVGAGI. CDR3: CASIPPGPSYEQYF. CDR3 bases: TGTGCCAGCATTCCTCCGGGGCCCTCCTACGAGCAGTACTTC.

V and J are TRBV5-1 and TRBJ1-1, with TRBD1 matching over 7 bases. In germline, CDR1 is SGHRS, CDR2 YFSETQ. CDR3 length equals 15 residues. J lost 3 bases, V lost 4 bases, and 9 bases had no gene match. For the CDR3, the DNA is TGCGCCAGCAGCCAGCGAGGAGGGGGCTACACTGAAGCTTTCTTT. Amino acid sequence: CASSQRGGGYTEAFF.

This CDR3 is CASSWRGGGGIAYEQYF. CDR3 sequence (DNA): TGTGCCAGCAGCTGGCGGGGTGGCGGGGGGATTGCCTACGAGCAGTACTTC. The chain couples TRBV11-2 to TRBJ2-7; 8 bases line up with TRBD2. J lost 2 bases, V lost 4 bases, and 13 bases had no gene match. Per the germline V gene, CDR1 is SGHAT and CDR2 is FQNNGV. The CDR3 has 17 residues.

This clonotype showed up many times. The J gene is TRBJ1-2, the V gene TRBV27; D call uncertain. Germline CDR1 MNHEY, CDR2 SMNVEV (reference sequence). Deletions cut 5 bases from V and 1 base from J, with 8 bases between. CDR3 size: 13 residues. CDR3 in amino acids: CASSPRGNYGYTF. As DNA, the CDR3 is TGTGCCAGCAGTCCCCGGGGTAACTATGGCTACACCTTC.

This clonotype was observed many times. This chain connects TRBV19 to TRBJ2-4; TRBD2 matches at 10 bases. The CDR3 totals 15 residues. After removal of 4 bases from V and 7 bases from J, the junction contained 7 bases not matched to a gene. CDR1 and CDR2 from the germline V gene are LNHDA and SQIVND (reference sequence). CDR3 nucleotides: TGTGCCAGTAGTAACCAGCGGGAGGGCCTCAACATTCAGTACTTC. Its translation: CASSNQREGLNIQYF.

This clonotype has a count of ten or more. The rearrangement links TRBV5-1 to TRBJ2-7, with D perhaps TRBD2 (6 bases). The germline V gene has CDR1 SGHRS and CDR2 YFSETQ. The V end lost 5 bases, the J end lost 2 bases, and 11 bases lay between the germline ends. The CDR3 length is 13 residues. The CDR3 region has the DNA TGCGCCAGCAGTCGGGACTGGACCTACGAGCAGTACTTC. Translated: CASSRDWTYEQYF.

This clonotype showed up many times. The V call is TRBV20-1, the J call TRBJ2-7; tentatively, D is TRBD2 (5 bases). The CDR3 contains 11 residues. CDR1 is DFQATT, CDR2 SNEGSKA, per germline (reference sequence). Trimming cost V 1 base and J 5 bases, with 6 bases left between them. The CDR3: CSARGGHEQYF. CDR3 sequence (DNA): TGCAGTGCTAGAGGAGGGCACGAGCAGTACTTC.